Listed below are T cell receptor beta chains from one sample, sequenced in a study of cytotoxic CD8 clonotypes in ibrutinib-treated CLL. TCRdb's copy holds only in-frame clones and misses some; the assay was immunoSEQ multiplex PCR. This sample has about 92,000 clones; around 77% occur once, and the top ten carry roughly 25%. The source was PBMCs, collected after 24 months of ibrutinib treatment. The receptors originated from a human donor with chronic lymphocytic leukemia. Each CDR3 is given with its conserved first and last residue. The order of the fields is V gene, J gene, D gene, clone size, CDR3 DNA, CDR3 protein. D genes are given only for firm matches. The listing skips clone size in some rows; elsewhere it reads once, few, many or a size class.

v_call: TRBV27
j_call: TRBJ2-7
d_call: -
clone_size: -
cdr3_nt: TGTGCCAGCAAACCCGGGACCAACTACTACGAGCAGTACTTC
cdr3_aa: CASKPGTNYYEQYF

v_call: TRBV7-6
j_call: TRBJ2-7
d_call: TRBD1
clone_size: -
cdr3_nt: TGTGCCAGCAGCGACCGGACAGGGGTGGACGAGCAGTACTTC
cdr3_aa: CASSDRTGVDEQYF

v_call: TRBV21-1
j_call: TRBJ2-1
d_call: -
clone_size: -
cdr3_nt: TGTGCCAGCAGCGCCCAGGGGAACTCCTACAATGAGCAGTTCTTC
cdr3_aa: CASSAQGNSYNEQFF

v_call: TRBV9
j_call: TRBJ2-2
d_call: TRBD2
clone_size: few
cdr3_nt: TGTGCCAGCAGCGTAGGAGCTAGCGGGAGACCCGGGGAGCTGTTTTTT
cdr3_aa: CASSVGASGRPGELFF

v_call: TRBV5-6
j_call: TRBJ2-7
d_call: TRBD1
clone_size: -
cdr3_nt: TGTGCCAGCAGCGCGACAGGGGGGAAGCAGTACTTC
cdr3_aa: CASSATGGKQYF

v_call: TRBV5-1
j_call: TRBJ2-7
d_call: TRBD2
clone_size: -
cdr3_nt: TGCGCCAGCAGCGGGGGACTAGCGGGAGGGCCTTCTAGGGAGCAGTACTTC
cdr3_aa: CASSGGLAGGPSREQYF

v_call: TRBV27
j_call: TRBJ2-3
d_call: TRBD2
clone_size: once
cdr3_nt: TGTGCCAGCAGTCCCCCGGGACTAGCGGGAGATACGCAGTATTTT
cdr3_aa: CASSPPGLAGDTQYF

v_call: TRBV10-3
j_call: TRBJ1-1
d_call: TRBD1
clone_size: -
cdr3_nt: TGTGCCATCAGCAAGGGACAGGGGAACACTGAAGCTTTCTTT
cdr3_aa: CAISKGQGNTEAFF

v_call: TRBV4-1
j_call: TRBJ1-2
d_call: -
clone_size: -
cdr3_nt: TGCGCCAGCAGCTCTGTTCCCAGGGACTATGGCTACACCTTC
cdr3_aa: CASSSVPRDYGYTF

v_call: TRBV6-1
j_call: TRBJ1-3
d_call: -
clone_size: -
cdr3_nt: TGTGCCAGCAGTGAAGCTATGGGGGGAAACACCATATATTTT
cdr3_aa: CASSEAMGGNTIYF

v_call: TRBV25-1
j_call: TRBJ1-4
d_call: -
clone_size: -
cdr3_nt: TGTGCCAGCAGTGACCCCGCCAGGGCCCATGAAAAACTGTTTTTT
cdr3_aa: CASSDPARAHEKLFF

v_call: TRBV27
j_call: TRBJ2-7
d_call: -
clone_size: few
cdr3_nt: TGTGCCAGCAGTCCGACAGGACCGTACGAGCAGTACTTC
cdr3_aa: CASSPTGPYEQYF

v_call: TRBV7-8
j_call: TRBJ2-3
d_call: TRBD1
clone_size: -
cdr3_nt: TGTGCCAGCAGCCTACAGGGGGCGGGCACAGATACGCAGTATTTT
cdr3_aa: CASSLQGAGTDTQYF

v_call: TRBV19
j_call: TRBJ2-7
d_call: TRBD2
clone_size: -
cdr3_nt: TGTGCCAGTAGTGATCGACTAGCTAATCAGAACGAGCAGTACTTC
cdr3_aa: CASSDRLANQNEQYF

v_call: TRBV28
j_call: TRBJ1-5
d_call: -
clone_size: -
cdr3_nt: TGTGCCAGCAGTAATACAGGGCTTTATAGCAATCAGCCCCAGCATTTT
cdr3_aa: CASSNTGLYSNQPQHF

v_call: TRBV7-9
j_call: TRBJ1-2
d_call: -
clone_size: -
cdr3_nt: TGTGCCAGCAGCCGTAACCAATTAGCCCATGGCTACACCTTC
cdr3_aa: CASSRNQLAHGYTF